Below, one T cell receptor beta chain is given with its context. The repertoire was sequenced with immunoSEQ multiplex PCR; TCRdb's copy has only in-frame clones and lacks some. The data contain over 70,000 clones, roughly nine tenths of them singletons. This record belongs to a study of T cell changes during pregnancy in multiple sclerosis. The receptor was derived from a female donor in good health, enrolled as a control in a pregnancy study. The starting material was peripheral blood, obtained in the first trimester of pregnancy.

The CDR3: CASSNRDRDEKLFF. As DNA, the CDR3 is TGTGCCAGCAGCAACCGGGACAGGGATGAAAAACTGTTTTTT. V usage is TRBV7-8 and J usage is TRBJ1-4; 9 nucleotides align to TRBD1. The CDR3 loop spans 14 amino acids. After removal of 5 bases from V and 6 bases from J, the junction contained 4 bases not matched to a gene. Germline values: CDR1 SGHVS, CDR2 FQNEAQ.